This T cell receptor beta chain was recovered during a study of cytomegalovirus exposure and HLA in healthy donors. Study as a whole: HLA-typed donors contributed some 83 million unique TCRs, which were held in an early data release.

In the case of this clone: The target antigen is unknown.

The germline gives CDR1 LNHNV, CDR2 YYDKDF (reference sequence). There are 14 residues in the CDR3. The ends were cut back, 8 bases at V and 4 bases at J, with 17 bases in the middle. Whole-study findings and limits: In a later analysis, TCR beta V- and J-gene trimming showed a link to a missense DCLRE1C variant. In a later analysis, at a false discovery rate of 0.05, about 17,000 TCR beta sequences matched HLA alleles. Cytomegalovirus association was listed for approximately 150 TCR beta chains.

The PCR employed 60 Vbeta primers together with 13 Jbeta primers. Assay: immunoSEQ multiplex PCR; the TCRdb copy retains only in-frame clones and omits some. The repertoire consists of around 160,000 clones, with more than 60% occurring once and the leading ten covering about an eighth. Sequencing used PBMCs. The chain recombines TRBV15 with TRBJ2-5; perhaps TRBD2 as D (7 bases). The sequence came from a man aged 35 to 55 in good health and CMV-seropositive. The CDR3: CATQRGGLGETQYF. CDR3 nucleotide sequence: TGTGCCACCCAGAGGGGGGGGCTGGGAGAGACCCAGTACTTC.